What follows is one T cell receptor (beta chain) and its context. Its antigen is unidentified. The data originate from a study of T cell responses to AZD1222 COVID-19 vaccine. J gave up 6 bases and V 5 bases, and 7 bases lay outside the gene matches. The CDR3 is 15 amino acids. Germline CDR1 is SEHNR and CDR2 is FQNEAQ (reference sequence). The study's findings and limits: Sampled repertoires all dated from after the peak T cell response. Most donors were white British and more were female, and clonal diversity was possibly underestimated. Elevations in Spike-specific TCR breadth and depth followed administration of two AZD1222 doses.

Method: immunoSEQ multiplex PCR; TCRdb's copy keeps in-frame clones and lacks some. The sample includes approximately 110,000 clones, 90% to 95% of them seen just once. The clonotype comes from an adult in good health. The J gene is TRBJ1-5, the V gene TRBV7-9, with 10 nucleotides matching TRBD1. Sequenced material: peripheral blood, taken on day 0 of AZD1222 vaccination. CDR3 nucleotides: TGTGCCAGCAGCAAGACAGGGGGCGTGGGTCAGCCCCAGCATTTT. Amino acid sequence: CASSKTGGVGQPQHF.